This TCR beta chain was recorded in a study of blood T cell repertoires in COVID-19. Study background: COVID-19 samples, acute and convalescent, were from the United States, Italy and Spain.

The authors' processing: By means of reference gene primer amplification, nucleated cell counts were estimated. The assay was immunoSEQ multiplex PCR, and TCRdb's table has in-frame clones only and misses some. V and J calls plus clone size are reproduced from that table; the DNA served to infer D and trimming. The sample records 400,000 to 550,000 clones, about 89% being singletons. CDR1 SGHTA and CDR2 FQGTGA come from the germline V gene. The V gene lost 2 bases and the J gene lost 0 bases, with 9 bases spanning the gap. CDR3 size: 15 residues. The rearrangement links TRBV7-3 to TRBJ2-3; TRBD1 might be the D (5 bases). The source of this sequence is a woman in her 30s with acute or convalescent COVID-19. The sample comprised peripheral blood. The CDR3: CASSLATASTDTQYF. The CDR3 coding sequence is TGTGCCAGCAGCTTAGCGACAGCTAGCACAGATACGCAGTATTTT.